This entry concerns a single TCR beta chain. Antigen unknown. The record originates from a study of post-analysis software for immune sequencing data. The study, taken as a whole, reports: Patients with multiple sclerosis recorded significantly lower normalized Chao1 diversity than controls, the study found. About 5 TRBV segments occurring more often in patients than controls included TRBV5-6, TRBV5-1 and TRBV20-1. Strong co-clustering by F measure was evident for samples that had been prepared in the same batch.

Unique molecular identifiers were present in the TCR beta cDNA libraries. MiXCR was run by TCRdb on the PCR reads, yielding one entry per CDR3 protein. Found here are under 650,000 distinct CDR3 sequences, around 40% of them singletons; the top ten hold about 1.5%. There are 11 residues in the CDR3. V lost 6 bases and J lost 10, with 13 bases in between. The genes are TRBV12-3 or TRBV12-4 and TRBJ2-7, with D possibly being TRBD2 (6 bases). The TCR sequence derives from a girl aged 10 to 17 with multiple sclerosis. The sample consisted of blood. The CDR3 sequence: CASRGTYAQYF. CDR3 coding DNA: TGTGCCAGCAGGGGGACTTACGCTCAGTACTTC.